This T cell receptor beta chain was recorded in a study of T cell changes during pregnancy in multiple sclerosis. The method was immunoSEQ multiplex PCR; TCRdb's version includes in-frame clones alone and lacks a portion of them. The table has about 47,000 clones, nearly 95% seen once. V lost 2 bases, J lost 2 bases, and 15 bases lay in between. The germline V gene has CDR1 SGHRS and CDR2 YFSETQ. The CDR3 is 16 amino acids. The source material was peripheral blood, sampled after pregnancy. J is TRBJ2-3 and V is TRBV5-1; D perhaps matches TRBD1 (5 bases). The origin of this receptor is a female donor with multiple sclerosis, enrolled in a pregnancy study. In DNA form, the CDR3 reads TGCGCCAGCAGCTTCCTACCTGACAGACCCACAGATACGCAGTATTTT. Its protein product is CASSFLPDRPTDTQYF.